The 7 T cell receptor beta chains given below trace back to one sample, sequenced in a study of T cell responses to AZD1222 COVID-19 vaccine. Libraries were prepared by immunoSEQ multiplex PCR; TCRdb keeps only in-frame clonotypes and omits some of them. The sample carries 95,000 to 150,000 clones, roughly 88% recorded once. The source was peripheral blood, collected on day 0 of AZD1222 vaccination. Receptors were obtained from an adult in good health.

This chain links TRBV6-1 with TRBJ1-1; D ambiguous. The CDR3 totals 13 residues. Germline lookup yields CDR1 MNHNS and CDR2 SASEGT. Trimming removed 2 bases from V and 7 bases from J, with 11 bases in between. This CDR3 is CASSEPAVVEAFF. CDR3 in DNA: TGTGCCAGCAGTGAACCAGCCGTAGTTGAAGCTTTCTTT.

The chain carries TRBV10-2 and TRBJ2-1, with D possibly matching TRBD1 (6 bases). The length of the CDR3 is 15 residues. Germline-derived CDR1 and CDR2 are WSHSY and SAAADI. The V gene lost 3 bases and the J gene lost 0 bases, with 9 bases spanning the gap. The CDR3 is CASSEGGPSYNEQFF. Written as DNA, the CDR3 is TGCGCCAGCAGTGAAGGGGGTCCCTCCTACAATGAGCAGTTCTTC.

The chain uses TRBV6-5 and TRBJ1-1; D is uncertain. V lost 5 bases and J lost 1, with 8 bases in between. This CDR3 contains 13 residues. The V gene's germline CDR1 is MNHEY and CDR2 SVGAGI. Here the CDR3 DNA reads TGTGCCAGCAGTATAGGACCGAACACTGAAGCTTTCTTT. Its translation: CASSIGPNTEAFF.

The chain combines TRBV4-1 with TRBJ2-7; D tentatively reads TRBD1 or TRBD2 (6 bases each). The V and J ends lost 2 bases and 5 bases respectively, with 16 bases between them. The CDR3 is 15 amino acids. From germline, CDR1 is MGHRA and CDR2 YSYEKL. CDR3 protein: CASSQIGQGRNEQYF. In DNA, the CDR3 is TGCGCCAGCAGCCAAATTGGGCAGGGGAGGAACGAGCAGTACTTC.

The rearrangement uses TRBV5-1 and TRBJ1-1, with D tentatively TRBD1 (6 bases). CDR1 and CDR2 from the germline V gene are SGHRS and YFSETQ. The CDR3 has 14 amino acids. The V end lost 2 bases, the J end lost 5 bases, and 13 bases lay between the germline ends. CDR3 in amino acids: CASSLAGQGTEAFF. The CDR3 DNA reads TGCGCCAGCAGCTTAGCGGGCCAGGGGACTGAAGCTTTCTTT.

This clone was observed a few times. This chain connects TRBV18 to TRBJ1-5, with TRBD1 as a possible D gene (6 bases). Germline-derived CDR1 and CDR2 are KGHSH and LQKENI. This CDR3 has 15 residues. Trimming pared 6 bases from V and 3 bases from J, leaving 15 bases between. CDR3 residues: CASSGSPGVNQPQHF. CDR3 nucleotides: TGTGCCAGCTCCGGATCTCCAGGGGTCAATCAGCCCCAGCATTTT.

The rearrangement links TRBV2 to TRBJ1-1, with 7 bases lining up with TRBD1. The germline V gene encodes CDR1 SNHLY and CDR2 FYNNEI. Losses at the gene ends were 5 bases for V and 0 bases for J; bases not matched to a gene: 3. CDR3 length equals 14 residues. CDR3 amino acids: CASSRTGMNTEAFF. In nucleotides, the CDR3 is TGTGCCAGCAGTCGGACAGGTATGAACACTGAAGCTTTCTTT. The entire variable domain, with the rest obtained from reference TRBV2 and TRBJ1-1, is as follows: EPEVTQTPSHQVTQMGQEVILRCVPISNHLYFYWYRQILGQKVEFLVSFYNNEISEKSEIFDDQFSVERPDGSNFTLKIRSTKLEDSAMYFCASSRTGMNTEAFFGQGTRLTVV.